These T cell receptor beta chains were read from a single sample in a study of blood T cell repertoires in COVID-19. This table comes from immunoSEQ multiplex PCR, and its TCRdb copy is limited to in-frame clones, with some not included. This table holds 53,000 or so clones, 80% to 90% found once. Sequenced material: peripheral blood. These receptors were collected from an older man with acute or convalescent COVID-19. CDR3s include the opening cysteine and the closing phenylalanine or tryptophan. D genes are given only for firm matches. The listing skips clone size in some rows; elsewhere it reads once, few, many or a size class.

D: -
length: 12
J: TRBJ2-7
size: few
V: TRBV19
DNA: TGTGCCAGTAGAGGGGGATCCTACGAGCAGTACTTC
CDR3: CASRGGSYEQYF

D: TRBD2
length: 17
J: TRBJ2-5
size: once
V: TRBV7-9
DNA: TGTGCCAGCAGCCGTAACCCGCCAGCGGGAGAACAAGAGACCCAGTACTTC
CDR3: CASSRNPPAGEQETQYF

D: TRBD1
length: 14
J: TRBJ2-7
size: -
V: TRBV5-1
DNA: TGCGCCAGCAGCAGGGACAGTCATTCCTACGAGCAGTACTTC
CDR3: CASSRDSHSYEQYF

D: TRBD2
length: 17
J: TRBJ2-7
size: -
V: TRBV2
DNA: TGTGCCAGCAGTGGAGCCCTGTTACTAGCGGGCATCAGCGAGCAGTACTTC
CDR3: CASSGALLLAGISEQYF

D: -
length: 17
J: TRBJ1-5
size: -
V: TRBV18
DNA: TGTGCCAGCTCACCACCGGTATTTGACAGCGTAAATCAGCCCCAGCATTTT
CDR3: CASSPPVFDSVNQPQHF

D: TRBD2
length: 16
J: TRBJ2-5
size: -
V: TRBV7-7
DNA: TGTGCTAGCAGCTTACTAGCGCTCGGGGCGTCAGAGACCCAGTACTTC
CDR3: CASSLLALGASETQYF

D: TRBD1
length: 13
J: TRBJ2-7
size: -
V: TRBV18
DNA: TGTGCCAGCTCTTGGGACAGGGGGAACGAGCAGTACTTC
CDR3: CASSWDRGNEQYF

D: -
length: 15
J: TRBJ1-6
size: -
V: TRBV6-5
DNA: TGTGCCAGCAGTTACTCCCGGGATAGAGCTTCACCCCTCCACTTT
CDR3: CASSYSRDRASPLHF

D: TRBD1
length: 16
J: TRBJ2-3
size: -
V: TRBV5-6
DNA: TGTGCCAGCAGCTTGGACTCGACAGGGGACACAGATACGCAGTATTTT
CDR3: CASSLDSTGDTDTQYF

D: TRBD1
length: 14
J: TRBJ2-5
size: once
V: TRBV9
DNA: TGTGCCAGCAGCCCTAGGACAGGGGTAGAGACCCAGTACTTC
CDR3: CASSPRTGVETQYF